Shown below are 28 T cell receptor beta chains from a single sample sequenced in a study of shared clonotypes between healthy human individuals. Assay used: immunoSEQ multiplex PCR; TCRdb lists only in-frame clones, some missing. Seen here are roughly 660,000 clones, around 90% observed once, and the top ten hold 34%. Sequencing input: memory CD8+ T cells from PBMCs. Described subset: CD45RO+ cells pooled with CCR7-negative TemRA cells. Source of these receptors: a man aged 18 to 29 in good health. Some clones in this sample may be carry-over from other donors' samples.

This clone has only a few counts. J is TRBJ1-4 and V is TRBV19; 7 bases fit TRBD1. This CDR3 has 13 amino acids. V gave up 9 bases and J gave up 6 bases; unmatched junction bases: 7. The V gene's germline CDR1 is LNHDA and CDR2 SQIVND (reference sequence). The CDR3 coding sequence is TGTGCCAGCAGTGACAGGGCCTATGAAAAACTGTTTTTT. It encodes CASSDRAYEKLFF.

The V call is TRBV19, the J call TRBJ2-2; the match to TRBD1 covers 10 bases. Trimming took 4 bases from V and 5 from J; bases not matched to a gene: 4. This CDR3 spans 15 amino acids. CDR1 LNHDA and CDR2 SQIVND come from the germline V gene (reference sequence). CDR3 residues: CASSKGTGETGELFF. The CDR3 region has the DNA TGTGCCAGTAGTAAGGGGACAGGGGAGACCGGGGAGCTGTTTTTT. The full variable domain, completed using reference TRBV19 and TRBJ2-2, is DGGITQSPKYLFRKEGQNVTLSCEQNLNHDAMYWYRQDPGQGLRLIYYSQIVNDFQKGDIAEGYSVSREKKESFPLTVTSAQKNPTAFYLCASSKGTGETGELFFGEGSRLTVL.

V usage is TRBV6-1 and J usage is TRBJ2-7, with D perhaps TRBD1 (7 bases). CDR3 length equals 15 residues. V dropped 7 bases and J dropped 5 bases, with 21 bases sitting between them. Germline loops: CDR1 MNHNS, CDR2 SASEGT. The CDR3 here is CASTQPRQGGDEQYF. Written as DNA, the CDR3 is TGTGCCAGCACCCAACCCCGACAGGGCGGGGACGAGCAGTACTTC.

V gene TRBV19 combines with J gene TRBJ2-2; D is ambiguous. The CDR3 covers 15 residues. Germline V gene lookup returns CDR1 LNHDA and CDR2 SQIVND (reference sequence). Trimming took off 2 bases at V and 0 bases at J, with 7 bases between the two ends. CDR3 coding DNA: TGTGCCAGTAGTATATCTGAAGCGAACACCGGGGAGCTGTTTTTT. It specifies CASSISEANTGELFF.

The V call is TRBV2, the J call TRBJ2-5, with D possibly being TRBD1 (6 bases). V shed 5 bases and J shed 0 bases, with 19 bases lying between them. The CDR3 has 17 residues. Germline lookup yields CDR1 SNHLY and CDR2 FYNNEI. In DNA form, the CDR3 reads TGTGCCAGCAGTCGAAAACCCGGGACACCCAACCAAGAGACCCAGTACTTC. Translating it yields CASSRKPGTPNQETQYF.

This chain joins TRBV27 and TRBJ2-1, with 16 bases that match TRBD2. The length of the CDR3 is 19 residues. V trimming: 4 bases; J trimming: 0 bases; junction bases outside the gene matches: 6. Germline CDR1 and CDR2: MNHEY and SMNVEV (reference sequence). Here the CDR3 DNA reads TGTGCCAGCAGTTCGGGACTAGCGGGAGGGAAAGGCTCCTACAATGAGCAGTTCTTC. Amino acid sequence: CASSSGLAGGKGSYNEQFF.

This clone has just a few counts. This chain links TRBV29-1 with TRBJ1-2, with D unclear. Germline V gives CDR1 SQVTM, CDR2 ANQGSEA. There are 11 residues in the CDR3. Trimming stripped 5 bases from V and 6 bases from J, with 10 bases between. CDR3 sequence (DNA): TGCAGCGTTCAGGCCGGAAATGGCTACACCTTC. Protein: CSVQAGNGYTF.

The rearrangement joins TRBV14 to TRBJ1-2; the D is unclear. V dropped 1 base and J dropped 5 bases, with 14 bases sitting between them. Germline V lookup: CDR1 SGHDN, CDR2 FVKESK. The CDR3 spans 15 residues. The CDR3 sequence is CASSQGRGRAYGYTF. In nucleotides, the CDR3 is TGTGCCAGCAGCCAAGGCAGAGGGAGGGCTTATGGCTACACCTTC.

With respect to this clone: One end of the junction does not line up with germline, which may come from a read error. The chain recombines TRBV13 with TRBJ2-1; either TRBD1 or TRBD2 may supply D (5 bases each). CDR1 PRHDT and CDR2 FYEKMQ come from the germline V gene (reference sequence). The CDR3 spans 13 residues. The CDR3 sequence: CASSLGRRGLGVF. The DNA for the CDR3 is TGTGCCAGCAGCTTAGGTCGTCGGGGATTGGGGGTCTTC.

The V and J genes are TRBV28 and TRBJ2-1; the match to TRBD2 covers 7 bases. Losses at the gene ends were 1 base for V and 7 bases for J; bases not matched to a gene: 10. Germline CDR1 reads MDHEN; CDR2 reads SYDVKM. The CDR3 has 16 amino acids. DNA for the CDR3: TGTGCCAGCAGTTTATTGGGGCGGGAGTGGTTTAATGAGCAGTTCTTC. Protein product: CASSLLGREWFNEQFF.

V is TRBV25-1 and J is TRBJ1-1; tentative D call: TRBD1 (5 bases). V shed 3 bases and J shed 1 base, with 15 bases lying between them. This CDR3 is built from 16 residues. Germline V gene sequence: CDR1 MGHDK, CDR2 SYGVNS. The CDR3 spells CASSEWPGLENTEAFF. The CDR3 bases are TGTGCCAGCAGTGAGTGGCCAGGGCTGGAGAACACTGAAGCTTTCTTT. The full variable domain, completed using reference TRBV25-1 and TRBJ1-1, is EADIYQTPRYLVIGTGKKITLECSQTMGHDKMYWYQQDPGMELHLIHYSYGVNSTEKGDLSSESTVSRIRTEHFPLTLESARPSHTSQYLCASSEWPGLENTEAFFGQGTRLTVV.

About this clone: The sample holds other DNA sequences that translate to the same CDR3. The rearrangement uses TRBV27 and TRBJ2-2; possibly TRBD2 for D (6 bases). The length of the CDR3 is 15 residues. Trimming removed 4 bases from V and 5 bases from J, with 14 bases in between. Germline values: CDR1 MNHEY, CDR2 SMNVEV (reference sequence). CDR3 in amino acids: CASSSGRGGTGELFF. CDR3 DNA sequence: TGTGCCAGCAGTTCGGGCCGCGGAGGGACCGGGGAGCTGTTTTTT.

The CDR3: CASRYLTGYYEQYF. The CDR3 region has the DNA TGTGCCAGCAGATATCTAACAGGTTACTACGAGCAGTACTTC. V gene TRBV28 combines with J gene TRBJ2-7; the D gene is possibly TRBD1 (5 bases). CDR1 and CDR2 from the germline V gene are MDHEN and SYDVKM. The CDR3 has 14 amino acids. Trimming took 6 bases from V and 3 from J, leaving 15 bases between them.

J is TRBJ2-7 and V is TRBV4-3; the D is unclear. The length of the CDR3 is 13 residues. Germline CDR1 is LGHNA and CDR2 is YSLEER. V shed 1 base and J shed 2 bases, with 6 bases lying between them. This CDR3 is CASSQAGTYEQYF. In DNA, the CDR3 is TGCGCCAGCAGCCAAGCGGGCACCTACGAGCAGTACTTC.

The J gene is TRBJ2-7, the V gene TRBV7-9; the D gene is possibly TRBD1 (5 bases). V gave up 8 bases and J gave up 6 bases, with 14 bases separating them. There are 12 residues in the CDR3. In germline, CDR1 is SEHNR, CDR2 FQNEAQ (reference sequence). The CDR3 sequence: CASDTPTVEQYF. DNA of the CDR3: TGTGCCAGCGATACGCCGACAGTCGAGCAGTACTTC.

Notes on this clone: Other DNA sequences in the sample encode the same CDR3. The V gene is TRBV9, the J gene TRBJ2-3; a weak D match, TRBD2 (6 bases). The CDR3 consists of 14 residues. Trimming took off 5 bases at V and 0 bases at J, with 10 bases between the two ends. CDR1 is SGDLS and CDR2 is YYNGEE in the germline V gene. The CDR3 nucleotides are TGTGCCAGCAGTGTGGGAGGTAGCACAGATACGCAGTATTTT. This gives the protein CASSVGGSTDTQYF.

The chain couples TRBV6-1 to TRBJ2-3; no definite D call. This CDR3 is built from 14 residues. Trimming pared 6 bases from V and 2 bases from J, leaving 12 bases between. The germline CDR1 and CDR2 sequences are MNHNS and SASEGT. CDR3 nucleotides: TGTGCCAGCAGCCTGGTCCGGGTCACAGATACGCAGTATTTT. Translated, it gives CASSLVRVTDTQYF.

The chain couples TRBV28 to TRBJ2-7, with a weak D call TRBD1 (6 bases). The CDR3 extends over 17 amino acids. The germline V and J ends were trimmed by 5 bases and 5 bases, with 25 bases remaining between them. CDR1 and CDR2 (germline): MDHEN, SYDVKM. CDR3 in amino acids: CASSPIASGTLGDEQYF. DNA of the CDR3: TGTGCCAGCAGTCCCATCGCGTCGGGGACACTTGGCGACGAGCAGTACTTC.

The chain links TRBV28 to TRBJ2-7; the D gene is possibly TRBD2 (5 bases). Deletions cut 6 bases from V and 7 bases from J, with 16 bases between. Germline V lookup: CDR1 MDHEN, CDR2 SYDVKM. The CDR3 is made up of 13 amino acids. This CDR3 reads CASRYRGTQEQYF. CDR3 bases: TGTGCCAGCAGATACCGGGGTACGCAAGAGCAGTACTTC.

V is TRBV15 and J is TRBJ2-1, with TRBD1 matching over 9 bases. V lost 5 bases, J lost 9 bases, and 5 bases stayed unmatched. Germline loops: CDR1 LNHNV, CDR2 YYDKDF (reference sequence). The length of the CDR3 is 13 residues. CDR3 sequence: CATSRGTGREQFF. The CDR3 nucleotides read TGTGCCACCAGCCGCGGGACAGGGCGTGAGCAGTTCTTC.

This clone is a singleton in its sample. This chain links TRBV27 with TRBJ2-2, with 9 bases fitting TRBD1. CDR3 length: 13 residues. J lost 6 bases, V lost 8 bases, and 4 bases had no gene match. Germline CDR1 MNHEY, CDR2 SMNVEV (reference sequence). The CDR3 DNA is TGTGCCAGCGATGACAGGGGGGCCGGGGAGCTGTTTTTT. Encoded protein: CASDDRGAGELFF.

V is TRBV28 and J is TRBJ2-7; possibly TRBD1 or TRBD2 for D (5 bases each). This CDR3 is 19 amino acids long. Germline V gene lookup returns CDR1 MDHEN and CDR2 SYDVKM. V was pared by 2 bases and J by 5 bases, with 28 bases between. The CDR3: CASSLPKGPGPQMENEQYF. The CDR3 DNA is TGTGCCAGCAGTTTACCAAAAGGGCCGGGACCCCAAATGGAGAACGAGCAGTACTTC.

The chain links TRBV7-9 to TRBJ1-2; 9 bases map to TRBD1. The CDR3 runs 14 residues. From germline, CDR1 is SEHNR and CDR2 FQNEAQ (reference sequence). V trimming: 6 bases; J trimming: 7 bases; junction bases outside the gene matches: 9. CDR3 amino acids: CASSFGQGNRGYTF. CDR3 sequence (DNA): TGTGCCAGCAGTTTTGGACAGGGGAATCGTGGCTACACCTTC. Filled out from reference TRBV7-9 and TRBJ1-2, the complete variable domain reads DTGVSQNPRHKITKRGQNVTFRCDPISEHNRLYWYRQTLGQGPEFLTYFQNEAQLEKSRLLSDRFSAERPKGSFSTLEIQRTEQGDSAMYLCASSFGQGNRGYTFGSGTRLTVV.

The chain employs TRBV6-6 and TRBJ2-7; no clear D. Germline V gene lookup returns CDR1 MNHNY and CDR2 SVGAGI (reference sequence). The length of the CDR3 is 14 residues. V gave up 6 bases and J gave up 0 bases, with 12 bases separating them. The CDR3 region is CASRDHANSYEQYF. In DNA form, the CDR3 reads TGTGCCAGCAGGGACCACGCCAACTCCTACGAGCAGTACTTC.

This clone was recorded only once. The chain employs TRBV13 and TRBJ2-7; a possible D gene is TRBD1 (6 bases). Trimming left V 3 bases short and J 2 bases short, with 8 bases between. The CDR3 runs 13 residues. Germline V gives CDR1 PRHDT, CDR2 FYEKMQ (reference sequence). CDR3 loop: CASSFSGAYEQYF. The CDR3 DNA reads TGTGCCAGCAGCTTTTCAGGGGCCTACGAGCAGTACTTC.

V usage is TRBV4-1 and J usage is TRBJ2-7; D not resolved. From germline, CDR1 is MGHRA and CDR2 YSYEKL. The CDR3 extends over 15 amino acids. Deletions cut 0 bases from V and 2 bases from J, with 11 bases between. The CDR3 nucleotides read TGCGCCAGCAGCCAAGATAGTGGCGGAACCTACGAGCAGTACTTC. Encoded protein: CASSQDSGGTYEQYF.

This clone was observed once. The V call is TRBV28, the J call TRBJ1-1; no reliable D call. The CDR3 has 13 amino acids. Germline CDR1 is MDHEN and CDR2 is SYDVKM. The V end lost 6 bases, the J end lost 1 base, and 9 bases lay between the germline ends. Here the CDR3 reads CASSPAGNTEAFF. The CDR3 bases are TGTGCCAGCAGCCCCGCCGGGAACACTGAAGCTTTCTTT.

This rearrangement joins TRBV19 to TRBJ2-3, with 9 bases aligning to TRBD1. This CDR3 comprises 16 residues. V gave up 4 bases and J gave up 4 bases; unmatched junction bases: 9. Germline CDR1 reads LNHDA; CDR2 reads SQIVND (reference sequence). The CDR3 DNA is TGTGCCAGTAGTACCCGGACAGGGGAGCGGTCAGATACGCAGTATTTT. Translation: CASSTRTGERSDTQYF.